The 12 T cell receptor beta chains given below trace back to one sample, sequenced in a study of shared clonotypes between healthy human individuals. The protocol was immunoSEQ multiplex PCR, while the TCRdb copy is restricted to in-frame clones and leaves out a portion. The sample shows a few million clones, around 90% of them seen only once. Sample: naive CD4+ T cells sorted from blood. Subset indicated: CD45RA+ positively selected. The source of these receptors is a young man in good health.

The chain has TRBV2 and TRBJ2-7; the D is unclear. CDR3 length: 13 residues. V gave up 3 bases and J gave up 3 bases, with 9 bases separating them. The germline V gene encodes CDR1 SNHLY and CDR2 FYNNEI. The DNA of the CDR3 is TGTGCCAGCAGTGACCCGGTAGACTACGAGCAGTACTTC. This encodes CASSDPVDYEQYF.

The chain joins TRBV6-5 to TRBJ2-3; perhaps TRBD1 as D (5 bases). Trimming removed 6 bases at V and 2 bases at J, with 9 bases between. The CDR3 totals 13 residues. Germline loops: CDR1 MNHEY, CDR2 SVGAGI. DNA for the CDR3: TGTGCCAGCAGCAGGGATCTCACAGATACGCAGTATTTT. Translating it yields CASSRDLTDTQYF.

This chain uses TRBV5-1 with TRBJ1-3; D might be TRBD1 (6 bases). CDR1 SGHRS and CDR2 YFSETQ come from the germline V gene. This CDR3 is built from 15 residues. Trimming took off 5 bases at V and 4 bases at J, with 16 bases between the two ends. The CDR3 reads CASRTQGGPGNTIYF. The CDR3 bases are TGCGCCAGCAGAACACAGGGAGGACCGGGAAACACCATATATTTT.

V usage is TRBV7-9 and J usage is TRBJ2-2; D not certain. The germline V and J ends were trimmed by 2 bases and 3 bases, with 10 bases remaining between them. The germline CDR1 and CDR2 sequences are SEHNR and FQNEAQ (reference sequence). There are 15 residues in the CDR3. The CDR3 sequence is CASSLRVVDTGELFF. As DNA, the CDR3 is TGTGCCAGCAGCTTAAGGGTCGTTGACACCGGGGAGCTGTTTTTT.

The V and J genes are TRBV11-2 and TRBJ1-2, with 9 bases fitting TRBD1. CDR1 and CDR2 from the germline V gene are SGHAT and FQNNGV. With 5 bases clipped from V and 8 bases from J, the junction kept 12 bases outside the gene matches. The CDR3 is 15 amino acids. CDR3: CASSPNTGTGRGYTF. CDR3 nucleotide sequence: TGTGCCAGCAGCCCGAACACCGGGACAGGGCGAGGCTACACCTTC.

The genes are TRBV6-1 and TRBJ2-5, with no clear D. The CDR3 contains 14 residues. Trimming removed 5 bases at V and 2 bases at J, with 12 bases between. Germline lookup yields CDR1 MNHNS and CDR2 SASEGT. As DNA, the CDR3 is TGTGCCAGCAGTCGACTCGGGCGGCAAGAGACCCAGTACTTC. Translated: CASSRLGRQETQYF.

The rearrangement joins TRBV7-9 to TRBJ1-6; unclear D gene. V lost 2 bases and J 0 bases, leaving 11 bases between the germline ends. The germline V gene encodes CDR1 SEHNR and CDR2 FQNEAQ (reference sequence). CDR3 length equals 17 residues. The DNA for the CDR3 is TGTGCCAGCAGCTTAAGAGGGATCCCCTCCTATAATTCACCCCTCCACTTT. Amino acids: CASSLRGIPSYNSPLHF.

V usage is TRBV5-1 and J usage is TRBJ2-7; the match to TRBD1 covers 10 bases. Germline CDR1 reads SGHRS; CDR2 reads YFSETQ. This CDR3 has 16 residues. Unmatched junction bases numbered 12, after V lost 4 bases and J lost 5 bases. In DNA, the CDR3 is TGCGCCAGCAGCCGAATCACCGGACAGGGGGTGAACGAGCAGTACTTC. Translated, it gives CASSRITGQGVNEQYF. Based on the CDR3 plus reference TRBV5-1 and TRBJ2-7, the full variable domain is KAGVTQTPRYLIKTRGQQVTLSCSPISGHRSVSWYQQTPGQGLQFLFEYFSETQRNKGNFPGRFSGRQFSNSRSEMNVSTLELGDSALYLCASSRITGQGVNEQYFGPGTRLTVT.

The chain links TRBV6-5 to TRBJ1-2, with unresolved D. Trimming removed 5 bases from V and 3 bases from J, with 7 bases in between. This CDR3 spans 12 amino acids. Germline lookup yields CDR1 MNHEY and CDR2 SVGAGI. The CDR3 coding sequence is TGTGCCAGCAGTGGGCGGGACTATGGCTACACCTTC. It translates to CASSGRDYGYTF.

This chain uses TRBV7-9 with TRBJ1-6; no firm D call. V lost 1 base and J lost 6, with 13 bases in between. CDR1 and CDR2 from the germline V gene are SEHNR and FQNEAQ (reference sequence). The CDR3 length is 16 residues. The CDR3 nucleotides read TGTGCCAGCAGCTTAGGACCCCGGGGAATTAATTCACCCCTCCACTTT. Its protein is CASSLGPRGINSPLHF.

Written as DNA, the CDR3 is TGTGCCCGATCAAGGGGACAGGGGACTAGCGATGTC. It yields the protein CARSRGQGTSDV. The gene calls are TRBV19 and TRBJ2-7; D assignment may be TRBD1 or TRBD2 (10 bases each). CDR3 size: 12 residues. Per the germline V gene, CDR1 is LNHDA and CDR2 is SQIVND (reference sequence).

This rearrangement joins TRBV29-1 to TRBJ2-2; D unresolved. The CDR3 loop spans 13 amino acids. V was cut by 5 bases and J by 5 bases, with 12 bases left in between. From germline, CDR1 is SQVTM and CDR2 ANQGSEA. CDR3 loop: CSVTGRYTGELFF. The CDR3 DNA follows: TGCAGCGTTACGGGCAGGTATACCGGGGAGCTGTTTTTT.